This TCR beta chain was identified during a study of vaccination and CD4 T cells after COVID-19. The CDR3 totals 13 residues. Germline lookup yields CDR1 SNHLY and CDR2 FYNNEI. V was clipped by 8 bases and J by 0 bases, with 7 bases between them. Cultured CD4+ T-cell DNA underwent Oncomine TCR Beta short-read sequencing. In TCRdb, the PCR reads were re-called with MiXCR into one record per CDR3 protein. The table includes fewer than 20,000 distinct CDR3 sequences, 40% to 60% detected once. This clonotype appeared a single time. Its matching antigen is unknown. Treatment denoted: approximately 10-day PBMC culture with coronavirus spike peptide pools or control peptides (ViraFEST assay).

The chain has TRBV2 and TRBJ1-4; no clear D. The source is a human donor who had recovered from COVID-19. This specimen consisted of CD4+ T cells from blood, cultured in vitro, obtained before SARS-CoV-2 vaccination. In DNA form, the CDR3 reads TGTGCCAGCCAGAGAGCAACTAATGAAAAACTGTTTTTT. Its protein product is CASQRATNEKLFF.